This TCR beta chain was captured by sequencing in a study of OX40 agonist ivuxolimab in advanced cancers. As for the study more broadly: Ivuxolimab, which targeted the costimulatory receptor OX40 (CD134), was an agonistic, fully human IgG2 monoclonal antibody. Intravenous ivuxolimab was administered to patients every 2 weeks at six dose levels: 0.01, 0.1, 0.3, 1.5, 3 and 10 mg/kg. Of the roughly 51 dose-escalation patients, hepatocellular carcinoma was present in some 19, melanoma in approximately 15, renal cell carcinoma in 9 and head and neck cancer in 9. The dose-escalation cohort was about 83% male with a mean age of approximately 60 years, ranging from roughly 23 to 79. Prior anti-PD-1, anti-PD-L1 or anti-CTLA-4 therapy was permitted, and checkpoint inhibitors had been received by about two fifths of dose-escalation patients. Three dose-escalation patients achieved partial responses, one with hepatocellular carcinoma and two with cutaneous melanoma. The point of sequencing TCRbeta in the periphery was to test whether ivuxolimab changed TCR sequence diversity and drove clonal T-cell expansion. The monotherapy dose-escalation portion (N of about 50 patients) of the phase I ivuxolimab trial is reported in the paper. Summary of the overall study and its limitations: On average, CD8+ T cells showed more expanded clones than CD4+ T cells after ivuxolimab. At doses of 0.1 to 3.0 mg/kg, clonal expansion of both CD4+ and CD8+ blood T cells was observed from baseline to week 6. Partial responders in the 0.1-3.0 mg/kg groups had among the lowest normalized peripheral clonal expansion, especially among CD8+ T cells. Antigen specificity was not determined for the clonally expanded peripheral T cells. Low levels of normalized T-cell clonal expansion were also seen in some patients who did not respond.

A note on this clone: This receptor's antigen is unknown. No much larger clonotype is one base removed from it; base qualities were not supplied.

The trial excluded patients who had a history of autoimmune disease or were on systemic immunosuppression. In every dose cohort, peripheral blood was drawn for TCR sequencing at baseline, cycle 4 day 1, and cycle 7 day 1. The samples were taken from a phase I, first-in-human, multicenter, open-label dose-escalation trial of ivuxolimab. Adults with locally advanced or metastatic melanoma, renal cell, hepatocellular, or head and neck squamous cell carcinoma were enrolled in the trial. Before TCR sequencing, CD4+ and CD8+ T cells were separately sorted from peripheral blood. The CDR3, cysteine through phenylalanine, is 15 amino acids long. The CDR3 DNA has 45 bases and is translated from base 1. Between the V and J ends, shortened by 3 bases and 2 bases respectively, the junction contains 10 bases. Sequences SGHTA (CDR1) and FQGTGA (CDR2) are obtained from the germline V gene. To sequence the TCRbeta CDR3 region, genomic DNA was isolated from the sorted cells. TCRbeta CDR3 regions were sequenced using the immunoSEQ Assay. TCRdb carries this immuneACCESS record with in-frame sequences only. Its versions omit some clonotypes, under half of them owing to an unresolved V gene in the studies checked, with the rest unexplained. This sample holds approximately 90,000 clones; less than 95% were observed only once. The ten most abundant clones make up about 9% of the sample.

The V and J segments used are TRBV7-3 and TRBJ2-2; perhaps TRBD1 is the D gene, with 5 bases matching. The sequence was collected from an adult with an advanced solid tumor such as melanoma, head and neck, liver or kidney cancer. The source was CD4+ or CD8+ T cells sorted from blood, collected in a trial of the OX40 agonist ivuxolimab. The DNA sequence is TGTGCCAGCAGCTTTGTGGACACTAACACCGGGGAGCTGTTTTTT. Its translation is CASSFVDTNTGELFF.